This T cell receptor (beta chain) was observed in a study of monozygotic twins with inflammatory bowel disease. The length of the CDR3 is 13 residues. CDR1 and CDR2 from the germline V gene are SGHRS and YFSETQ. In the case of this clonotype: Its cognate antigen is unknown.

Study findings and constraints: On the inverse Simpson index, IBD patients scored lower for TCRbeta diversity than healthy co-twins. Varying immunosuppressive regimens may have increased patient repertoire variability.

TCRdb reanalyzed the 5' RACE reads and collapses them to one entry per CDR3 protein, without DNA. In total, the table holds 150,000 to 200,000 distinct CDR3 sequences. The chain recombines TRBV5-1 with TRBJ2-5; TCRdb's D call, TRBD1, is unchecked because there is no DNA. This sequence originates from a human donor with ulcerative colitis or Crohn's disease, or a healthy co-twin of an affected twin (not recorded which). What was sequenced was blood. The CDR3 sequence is CARPGTGRETQYF.